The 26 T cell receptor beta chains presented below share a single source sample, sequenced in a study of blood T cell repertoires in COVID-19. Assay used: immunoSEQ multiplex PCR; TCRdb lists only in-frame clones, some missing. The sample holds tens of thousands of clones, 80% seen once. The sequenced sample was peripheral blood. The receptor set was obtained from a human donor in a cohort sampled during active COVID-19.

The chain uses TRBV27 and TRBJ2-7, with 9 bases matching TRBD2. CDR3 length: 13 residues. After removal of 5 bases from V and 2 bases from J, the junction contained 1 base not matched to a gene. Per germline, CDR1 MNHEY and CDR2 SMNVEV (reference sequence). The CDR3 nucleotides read TGTGCCAGCAGTATAGCGGGAGCCTACGAGCAGTACTTC. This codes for CASSIAGAYEQYF.

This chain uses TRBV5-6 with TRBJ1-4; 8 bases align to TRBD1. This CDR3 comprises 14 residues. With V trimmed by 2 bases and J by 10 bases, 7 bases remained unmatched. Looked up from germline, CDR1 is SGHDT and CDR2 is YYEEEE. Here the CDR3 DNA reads TGTGCCAGCAGCTTCCGGACAGGGAGGGGAAAACTGTTTTTT. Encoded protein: CASSFRTGRGKLFF.

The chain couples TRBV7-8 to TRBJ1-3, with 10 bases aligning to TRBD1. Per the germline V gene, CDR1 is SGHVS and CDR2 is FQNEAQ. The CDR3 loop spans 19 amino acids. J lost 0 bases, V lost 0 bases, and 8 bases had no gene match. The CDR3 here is CASSLARLGQGSSGNTIYF. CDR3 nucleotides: TGTGCCAGCAGCTTAGCGCGGCTGGGACAGGGGTCCTCTGGAAACACCATATATTTT.

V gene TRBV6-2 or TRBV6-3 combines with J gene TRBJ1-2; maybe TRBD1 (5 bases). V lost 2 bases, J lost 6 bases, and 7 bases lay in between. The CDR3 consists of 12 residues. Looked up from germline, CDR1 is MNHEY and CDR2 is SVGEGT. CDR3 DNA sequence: TGTGCCAGCAGTTACAGGGGTGATGGCTACACCTTC. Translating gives CASSYRGDGYTF.

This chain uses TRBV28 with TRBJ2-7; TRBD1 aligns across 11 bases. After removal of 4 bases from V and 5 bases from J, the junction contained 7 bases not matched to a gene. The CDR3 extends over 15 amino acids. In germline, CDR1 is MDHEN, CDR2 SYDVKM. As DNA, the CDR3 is TGTGCCAGCAGTTCCGGGACAGGGGGTACCCACGAGCAGTACTTC. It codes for CASSSGTGGTHEQYF. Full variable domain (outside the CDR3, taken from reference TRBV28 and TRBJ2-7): DVKVTQSSRYLVKRTGEKVFLECVQDMDHENMFWYRQDPGLGLRLIYFSYDVKMKEKGDIPEGYSVSREKKERFSLILESASTNQTSMYLCASSSGTGGTHEQYFGPGTRLTVT.

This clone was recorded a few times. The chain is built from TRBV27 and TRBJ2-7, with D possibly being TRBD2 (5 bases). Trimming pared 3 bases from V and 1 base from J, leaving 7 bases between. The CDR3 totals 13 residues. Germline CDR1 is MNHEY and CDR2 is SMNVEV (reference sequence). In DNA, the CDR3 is TGTGCCAGCAGTTTTACGGGGTCCTACGAGCAGTACTTC. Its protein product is CASSFTGSYEQYF.

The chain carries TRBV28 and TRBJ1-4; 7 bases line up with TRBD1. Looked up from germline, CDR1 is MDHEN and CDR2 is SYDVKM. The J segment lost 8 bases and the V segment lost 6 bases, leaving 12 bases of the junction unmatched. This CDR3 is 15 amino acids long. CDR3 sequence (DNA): TGTGCCAGCAGCAGGTCAATAGGGGGCTCGGAAAAACTGTTTTTT. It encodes CASSRSIGGSEKLFF.

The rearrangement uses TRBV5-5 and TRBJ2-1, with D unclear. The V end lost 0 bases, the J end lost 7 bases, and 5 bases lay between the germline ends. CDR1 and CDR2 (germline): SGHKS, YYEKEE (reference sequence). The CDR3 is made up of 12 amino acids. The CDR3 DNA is TGTGCCAGCAGCTTGGGACAAAATGAGCAGTTCTTC. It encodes CASSLGQNEQFF.

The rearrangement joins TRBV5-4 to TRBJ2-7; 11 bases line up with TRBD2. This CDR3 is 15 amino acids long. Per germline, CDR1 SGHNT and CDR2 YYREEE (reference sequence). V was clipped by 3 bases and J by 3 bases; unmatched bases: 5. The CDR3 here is CASSSKTSGIYEQYF. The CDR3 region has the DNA TGTGCCAGCAGCTCAAAGACTAGCGGGATCTACGAGCAGTACTTC.

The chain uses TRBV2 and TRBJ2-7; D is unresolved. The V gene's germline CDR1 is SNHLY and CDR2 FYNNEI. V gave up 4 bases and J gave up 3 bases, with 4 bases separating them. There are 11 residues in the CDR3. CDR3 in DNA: TGTGCCAGCAGTGCCGGCTACGAGCAGTACTTC. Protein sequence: CASSAGYEQYF.

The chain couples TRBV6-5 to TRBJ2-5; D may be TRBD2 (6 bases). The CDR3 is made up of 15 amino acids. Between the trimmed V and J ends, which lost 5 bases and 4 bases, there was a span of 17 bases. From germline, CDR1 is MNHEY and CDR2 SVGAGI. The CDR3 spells CASSPPSGGRETQYF. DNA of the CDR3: TGTGCCAGCAGTCCACCGTCAGGAGGGCGAGAGACCCAGTACTTC.

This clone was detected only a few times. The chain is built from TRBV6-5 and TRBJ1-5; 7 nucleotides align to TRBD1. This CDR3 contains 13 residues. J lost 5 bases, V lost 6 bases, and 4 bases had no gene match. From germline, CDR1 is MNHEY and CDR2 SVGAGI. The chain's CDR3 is CASSDRAYQPQHF. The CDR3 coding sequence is TGTGCCAGCAGCGACAGGGCTTATCAGCCCCAGCATTTT.

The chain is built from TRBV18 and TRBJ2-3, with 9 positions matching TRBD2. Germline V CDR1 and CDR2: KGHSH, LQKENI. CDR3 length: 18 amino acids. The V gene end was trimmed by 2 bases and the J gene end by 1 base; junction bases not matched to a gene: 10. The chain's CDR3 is CASSPEKGGRAGTDTQYF. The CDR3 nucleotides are TGTGCCAGCTCACCAGAGAAAGGCGGGAGGGCTGGCACAGATACGCAGTATTTT.

CDR3 residues: CASSLTPREKLFF. As DNA, the CDR3 is TGTGCCAGCAGCCTCACCCCCCGGGAAAAACTGTTTTTT. This sequence joins TRBV3-1 (or the pseudogene TRBV3-2) and TRBJ1-4; D not certain. From germline, CDR1 is LGHDT and CDR2 YNNKEL (reference sequence). Trimming took off 4 bases at V and 8 bases at J, with 11 bases between the two ends. This CDR3 spans 13 amino acids.

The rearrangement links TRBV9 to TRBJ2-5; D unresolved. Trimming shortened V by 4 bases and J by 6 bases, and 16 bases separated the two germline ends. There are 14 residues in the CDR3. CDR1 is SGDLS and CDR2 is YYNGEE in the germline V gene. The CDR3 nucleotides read TGTGCCAGCAGCCCCGGCGGTAGCTCCCAGACCCAGTACTTC. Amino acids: CASSPGGSSQTQYF.

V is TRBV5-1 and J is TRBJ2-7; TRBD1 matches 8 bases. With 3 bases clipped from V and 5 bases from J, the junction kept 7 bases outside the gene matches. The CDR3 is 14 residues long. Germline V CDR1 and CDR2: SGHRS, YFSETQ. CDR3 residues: CASSWTGLRNEQYF. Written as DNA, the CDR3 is TGCGCCAGCAGCTGGACAGGGCTCAGGAACGAGCAGTACTTC.

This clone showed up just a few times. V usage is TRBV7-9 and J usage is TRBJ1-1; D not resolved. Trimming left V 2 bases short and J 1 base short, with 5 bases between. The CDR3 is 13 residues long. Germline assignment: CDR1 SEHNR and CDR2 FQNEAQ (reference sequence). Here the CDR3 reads CASSLSWNTEAFF. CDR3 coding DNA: TGTGCCAGCAGCTTAAGCTGGAACACTGAAGCTTTCTTT. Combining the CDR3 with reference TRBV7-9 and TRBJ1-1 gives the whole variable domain DTGVSQNPRHKITKRGQNVTFRCDPISEHNRLYWYRQTLGQGPEFLTYFQNEAQLEKSRLLSDRFSAERPKGSFSTLEIQRTEQGDSAMYLCASSLSWNTEAFFGQGTRLTVV.

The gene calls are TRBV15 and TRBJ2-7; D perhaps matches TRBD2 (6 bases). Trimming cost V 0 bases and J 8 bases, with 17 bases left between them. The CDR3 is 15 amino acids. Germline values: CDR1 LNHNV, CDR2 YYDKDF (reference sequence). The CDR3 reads CATSRDYSGLWQQYF. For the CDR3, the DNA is TGTGCCACCAGCAGAGATTACAGCGGGCTTTGGCAGCAGTACTTC.

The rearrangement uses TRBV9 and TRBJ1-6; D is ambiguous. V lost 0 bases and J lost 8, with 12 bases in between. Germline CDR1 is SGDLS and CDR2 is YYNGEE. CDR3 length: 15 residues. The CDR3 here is CASSVEARRDSPLHF. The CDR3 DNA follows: TGTGCCAGCAGCGTAGAGGCACGGAGGGATTCACCCCTCCACTTT. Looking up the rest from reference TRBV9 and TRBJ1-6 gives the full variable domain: DSGVTQTPKHLITATGQRVTLRCSPRSGDLSVYWYQQSLDQGLQFLIQYYNGEERAKGNILERFSAQQFPDLHSELNLSSLELGDSALYFCASSVEARRDSPLHFGNGTRLTVT.

The chain's CDR3 is CASSASGVQETQYF. The CDR3 coding sequence is TGTGCCAGCAGCGCTAGCGGGGTCCAAGAGACCCAGTACTTC. The rearrangement links TRBV9 to TRBJ2-5; 9 positions match TRBD2. CDR1 and CDR2 (germline): SGDLS, YYNGEE. The length of the CDR3 is 14 residues. V gave up 3 bases and J gave up 1 base; unmatched junction bases: 1.

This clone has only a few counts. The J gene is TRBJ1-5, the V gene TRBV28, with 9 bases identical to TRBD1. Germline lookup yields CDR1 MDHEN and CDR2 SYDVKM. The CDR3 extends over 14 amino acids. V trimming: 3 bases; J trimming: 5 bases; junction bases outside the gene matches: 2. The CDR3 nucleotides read TGTGCCAGCAGTTTGGACAGGGGCTATCAGCCCCAGCATTTT. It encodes CASSLDRGYQPQHF.

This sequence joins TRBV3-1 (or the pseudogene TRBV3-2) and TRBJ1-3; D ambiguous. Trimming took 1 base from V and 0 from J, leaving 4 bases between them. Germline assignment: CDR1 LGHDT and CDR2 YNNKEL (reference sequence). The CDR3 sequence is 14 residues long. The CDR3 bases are TGTGCCAGCAGCCAAGCGAGCTCTGGAAACACCATATATTTT. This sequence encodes CASSQASSGNTIYF.

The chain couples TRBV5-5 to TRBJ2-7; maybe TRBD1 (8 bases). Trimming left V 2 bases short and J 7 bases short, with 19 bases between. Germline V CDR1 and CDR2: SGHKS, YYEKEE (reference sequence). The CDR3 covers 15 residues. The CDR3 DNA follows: TGTGCCAGCAGCTTTACGGGCGACAGGGGAGGGGAGCAGTACTTC. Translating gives CASSFTGDRGGEQYF.

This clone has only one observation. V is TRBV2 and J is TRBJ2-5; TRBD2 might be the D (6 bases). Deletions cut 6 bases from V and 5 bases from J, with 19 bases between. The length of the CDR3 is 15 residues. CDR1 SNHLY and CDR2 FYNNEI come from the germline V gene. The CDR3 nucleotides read TGTGCCAGCAGGCGATCGGGGCAGGCGGGGGAGACCCAGTACTTC. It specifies CASRRSGQAGETQYF.

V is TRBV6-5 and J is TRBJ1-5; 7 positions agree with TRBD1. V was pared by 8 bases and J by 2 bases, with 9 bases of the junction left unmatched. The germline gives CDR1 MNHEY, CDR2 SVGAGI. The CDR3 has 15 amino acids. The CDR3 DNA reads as TGTGCCAGCTGTCGGGCCGGACAGGGCAATCAGCCCCAGCATTTT. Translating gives CASCRAGQGNQPQHF.

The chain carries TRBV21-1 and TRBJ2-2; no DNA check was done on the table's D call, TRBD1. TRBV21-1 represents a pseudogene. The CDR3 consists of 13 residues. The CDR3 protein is CASSTSPGGELFF. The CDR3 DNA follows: TGTGCCAGCAGCACCTCGCCAGGGGGGGAGCTGTTTTTT.